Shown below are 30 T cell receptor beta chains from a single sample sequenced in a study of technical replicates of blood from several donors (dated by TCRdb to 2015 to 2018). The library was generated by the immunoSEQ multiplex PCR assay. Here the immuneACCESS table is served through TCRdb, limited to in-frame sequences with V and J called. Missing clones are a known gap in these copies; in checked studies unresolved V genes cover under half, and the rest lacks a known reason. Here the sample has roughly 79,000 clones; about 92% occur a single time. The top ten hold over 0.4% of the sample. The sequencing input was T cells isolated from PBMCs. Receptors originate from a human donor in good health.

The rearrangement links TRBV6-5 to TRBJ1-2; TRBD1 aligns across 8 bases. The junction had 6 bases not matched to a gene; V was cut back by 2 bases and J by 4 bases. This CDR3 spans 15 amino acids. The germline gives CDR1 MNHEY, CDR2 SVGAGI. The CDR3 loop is CASSYGQGAVYGYTF. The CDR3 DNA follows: TGTGCCAGCAGTTACGGGCAGGGGGCGGTCTATGGCTACACCTTC.

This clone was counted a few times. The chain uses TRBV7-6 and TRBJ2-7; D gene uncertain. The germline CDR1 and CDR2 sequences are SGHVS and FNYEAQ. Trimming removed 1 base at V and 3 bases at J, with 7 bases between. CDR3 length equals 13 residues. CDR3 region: CASSLGPNYEQYF. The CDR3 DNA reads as TGTGCCAGCAGCTTAGGTCCTAACTACGAGCAGTACTTC.

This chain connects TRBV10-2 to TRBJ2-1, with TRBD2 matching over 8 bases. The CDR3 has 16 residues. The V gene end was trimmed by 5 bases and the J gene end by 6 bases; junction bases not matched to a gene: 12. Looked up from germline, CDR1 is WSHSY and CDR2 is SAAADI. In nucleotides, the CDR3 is TGCGCCAGCAGTCCCACCGGGACTAGTACCACCAATGAGCAGTTCTTC. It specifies CASSPTGTSTTNEQFF.

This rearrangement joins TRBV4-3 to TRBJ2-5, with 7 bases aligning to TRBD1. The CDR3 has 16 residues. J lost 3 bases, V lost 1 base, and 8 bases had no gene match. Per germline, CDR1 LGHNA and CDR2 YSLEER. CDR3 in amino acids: CASSQGPTGSEETQYF. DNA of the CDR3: TGCGCCAGCAGCCAAGGGCCGACAGGGTCTGAAGAGACCCAGTACTTC.

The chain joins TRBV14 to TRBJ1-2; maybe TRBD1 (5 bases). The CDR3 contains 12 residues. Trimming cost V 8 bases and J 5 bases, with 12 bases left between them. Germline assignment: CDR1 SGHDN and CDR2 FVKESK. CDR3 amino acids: CASGPGFYGYTF. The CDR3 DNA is TGTGCCAGCGGTCCAGGGTTTTATGGCTACACCTTC.

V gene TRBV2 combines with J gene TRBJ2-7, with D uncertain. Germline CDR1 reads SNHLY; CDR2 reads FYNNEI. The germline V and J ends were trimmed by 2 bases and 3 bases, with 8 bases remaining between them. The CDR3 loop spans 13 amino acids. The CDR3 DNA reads TGTGCCAGCAGTGAAATCTCGGTCTACGAGCAGTACTTC. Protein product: CASSEISVYEQYF.

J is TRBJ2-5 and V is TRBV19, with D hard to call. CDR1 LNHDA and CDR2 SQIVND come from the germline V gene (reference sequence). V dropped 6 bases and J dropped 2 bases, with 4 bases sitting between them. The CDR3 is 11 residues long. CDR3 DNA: TGTGCCAGTAGCTTACAAGAGACCCAGTACTTC. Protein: CASSLQETQYF.

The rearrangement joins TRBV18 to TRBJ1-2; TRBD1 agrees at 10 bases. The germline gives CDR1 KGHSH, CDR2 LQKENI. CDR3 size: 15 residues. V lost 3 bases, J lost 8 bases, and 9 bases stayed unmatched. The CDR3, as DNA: TGTGCCAGCTCACCGCAATCCGGGACAGGGGACGGCTACACCTTC. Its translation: CASSPQSGTGDGYTF.

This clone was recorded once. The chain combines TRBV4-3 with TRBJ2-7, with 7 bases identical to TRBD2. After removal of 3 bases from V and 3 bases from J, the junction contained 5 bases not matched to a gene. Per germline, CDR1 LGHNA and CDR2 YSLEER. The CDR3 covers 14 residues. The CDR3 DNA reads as TGCGCCAGCAGCCAGTTCACGGGGGGCTACGAGCAGTACTTC. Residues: CASSQFTGGYEQYF.

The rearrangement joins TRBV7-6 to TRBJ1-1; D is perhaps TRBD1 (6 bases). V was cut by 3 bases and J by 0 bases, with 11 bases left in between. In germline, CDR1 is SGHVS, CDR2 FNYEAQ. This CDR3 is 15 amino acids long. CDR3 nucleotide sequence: TGTGCCAGCAGCTTTGGACAGAGCTTGAACACTGAAGCTTTCTTT. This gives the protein CASSFGQSLNTEAFF.

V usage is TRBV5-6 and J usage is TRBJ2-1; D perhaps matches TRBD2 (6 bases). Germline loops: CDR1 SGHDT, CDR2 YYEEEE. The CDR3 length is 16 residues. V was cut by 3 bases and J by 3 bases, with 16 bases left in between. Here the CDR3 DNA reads TGTGCCAGCAGCTCCCGGGACTTACATAGCTACAATGAGCAGTTCTTC. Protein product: CASSSRDLHSYNEQFF.

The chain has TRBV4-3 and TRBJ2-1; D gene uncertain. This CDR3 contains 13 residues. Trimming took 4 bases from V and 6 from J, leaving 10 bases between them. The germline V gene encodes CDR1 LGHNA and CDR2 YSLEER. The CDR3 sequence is CASSLLRFNEQFF. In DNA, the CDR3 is TGCGCCAGCAGCCTCCTCAGGTTCAATGAGCAGTTCTTC.

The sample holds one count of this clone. The chain's CDR3 is CASSGTGAHEQYF. The CDR3 DNA reads as TGTGCCAGCAGTGGGACAGGTGCTCACGAGCAGTACTTC. The chain is built from TRBV6-1 and TRBJ2-7; 7 positions match TRBD1. V shed 4 bases and J 5 bases; nucleotides not matched to a gene: 5. The CDR3 sequence is 13 residues long. The germline CDR1 and CDR2 sequences are MNHNS and SASEGT.

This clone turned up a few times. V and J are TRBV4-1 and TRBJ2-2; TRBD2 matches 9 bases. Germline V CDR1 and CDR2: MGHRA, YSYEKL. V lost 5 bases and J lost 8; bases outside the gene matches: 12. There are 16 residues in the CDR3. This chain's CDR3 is CASSSTSGKTGGELFF. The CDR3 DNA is TGCGCCAGCAGCTCGACTAGCGGAAAAACGGGGGGGGAGCTGTTTTTT.

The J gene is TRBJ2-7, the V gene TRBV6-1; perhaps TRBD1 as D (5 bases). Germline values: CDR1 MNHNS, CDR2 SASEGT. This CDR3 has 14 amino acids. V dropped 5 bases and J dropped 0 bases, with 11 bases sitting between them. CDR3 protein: CASSQPGISYEQYF. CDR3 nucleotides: TGTGCCAGCAGTCAACCAGGGATCTCCTACGAGCAGTACTTC.

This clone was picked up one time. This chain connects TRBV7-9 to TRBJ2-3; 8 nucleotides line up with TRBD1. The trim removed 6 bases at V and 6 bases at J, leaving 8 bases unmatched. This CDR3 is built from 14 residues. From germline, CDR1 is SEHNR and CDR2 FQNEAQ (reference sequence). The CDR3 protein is CASRLDRGPDTQYF. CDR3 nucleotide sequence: TGTGCCAGCAGACTCGACAGGGGTCCCGATACGCAGTATTTT.

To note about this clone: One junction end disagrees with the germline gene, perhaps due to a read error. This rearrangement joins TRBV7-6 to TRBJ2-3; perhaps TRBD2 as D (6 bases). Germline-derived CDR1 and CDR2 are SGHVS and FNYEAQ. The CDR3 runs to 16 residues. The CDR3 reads CASGLPSAQSADTQYF. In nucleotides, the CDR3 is TGTGCCAGCGGCTTGCCTAGCGCCCAATCGGCAGATACGCAGTATTTT.

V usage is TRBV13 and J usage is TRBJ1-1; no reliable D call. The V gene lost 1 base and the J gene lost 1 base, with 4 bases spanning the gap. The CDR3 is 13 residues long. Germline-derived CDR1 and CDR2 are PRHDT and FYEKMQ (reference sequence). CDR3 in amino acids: CASSLDGNTEAFF. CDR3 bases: TGTGCCAGCAGCTTAGACGGGAACACTGAAGCTTTCTTT.

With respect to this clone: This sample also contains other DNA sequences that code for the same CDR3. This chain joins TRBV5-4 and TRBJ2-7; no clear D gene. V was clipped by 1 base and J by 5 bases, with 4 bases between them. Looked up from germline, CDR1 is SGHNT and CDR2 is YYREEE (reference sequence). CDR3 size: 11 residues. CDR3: CASSLRDEQYF. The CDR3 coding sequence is TGTGCCAGCAGCTTGCGGGACGAGCAGTACTTC.

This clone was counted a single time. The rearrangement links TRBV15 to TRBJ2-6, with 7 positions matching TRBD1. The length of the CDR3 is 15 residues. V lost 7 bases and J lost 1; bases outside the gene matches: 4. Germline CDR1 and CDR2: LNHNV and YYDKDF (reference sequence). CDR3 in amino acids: CATTGTASGANVLTF. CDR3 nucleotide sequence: TGTGCCACCACCGGGACAGCGTCTGGGGCCAACGTCCTGACTTTC.

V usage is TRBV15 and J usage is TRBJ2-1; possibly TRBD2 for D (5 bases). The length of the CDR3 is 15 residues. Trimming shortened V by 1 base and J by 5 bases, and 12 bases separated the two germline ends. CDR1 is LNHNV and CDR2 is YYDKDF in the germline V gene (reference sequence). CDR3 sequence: CATSRVWRSDNEQFF. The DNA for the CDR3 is TGTGCCACCAGCAGAGTATGGAGGTCGGACAATGAGCAGTTCTTC.

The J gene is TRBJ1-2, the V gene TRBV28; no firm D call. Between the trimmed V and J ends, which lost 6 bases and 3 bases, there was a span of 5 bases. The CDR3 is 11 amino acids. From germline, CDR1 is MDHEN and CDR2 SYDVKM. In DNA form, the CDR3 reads TGTGCCAGCAGGGCCGACTATGGCTACACCTTC. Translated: CASRADYGYTF.

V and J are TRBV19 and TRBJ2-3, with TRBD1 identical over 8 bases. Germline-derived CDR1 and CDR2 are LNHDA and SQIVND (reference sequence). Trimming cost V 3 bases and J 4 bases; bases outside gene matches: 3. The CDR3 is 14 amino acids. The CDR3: CASSMTGVPDTQYF. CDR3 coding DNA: TGTGCCAGTAGTATGACAGGGGTCCCAGATACGCAGTATTTT.

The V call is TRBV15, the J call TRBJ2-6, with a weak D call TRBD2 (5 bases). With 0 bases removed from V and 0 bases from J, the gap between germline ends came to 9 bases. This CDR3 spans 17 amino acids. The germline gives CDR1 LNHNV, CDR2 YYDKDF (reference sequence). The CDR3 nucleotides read TGTGCCACCAGCAGAGAGGAGGCCTCCTCTGGGGCCAACGTCCTGACTTTC. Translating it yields CATSREEASSGANVLTF. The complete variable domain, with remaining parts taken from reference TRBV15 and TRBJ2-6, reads DAMVIQNPRYQVTQFGKPVTLSCSQTLNHNVMYWYQQKSSQAPKLLFHYYDKDFNNEADTPDNFQSRRPNTSFCFLDIRSPGLGDTAMYLCATSREEASSGANVLTFGAGSRLTVL.

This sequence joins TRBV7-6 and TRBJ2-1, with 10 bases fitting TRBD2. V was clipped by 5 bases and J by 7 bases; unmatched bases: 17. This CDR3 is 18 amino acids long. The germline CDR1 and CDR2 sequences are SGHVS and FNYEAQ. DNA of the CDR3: TGTGCCAGCAGCGGCGGACTAGCGGAGGCCCCTTGGGGGAATGAGCAGTTCTTC. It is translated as CASSGGLAEAPWGNEQFF.

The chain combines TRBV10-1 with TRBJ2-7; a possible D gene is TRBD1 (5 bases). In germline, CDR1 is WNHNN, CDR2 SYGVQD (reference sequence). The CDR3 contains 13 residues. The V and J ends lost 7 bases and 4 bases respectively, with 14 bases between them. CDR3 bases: TGCGCCAGCATTCCGACAGTCCGGTACGAGCAGTACTTC. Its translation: CASIPTVRYEQYF.

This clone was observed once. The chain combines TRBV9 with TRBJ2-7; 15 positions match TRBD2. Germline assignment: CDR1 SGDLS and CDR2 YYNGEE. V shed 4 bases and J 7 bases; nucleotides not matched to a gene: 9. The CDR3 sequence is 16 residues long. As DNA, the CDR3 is TGTGCCAGCAGCCCCTACGGACTAGCGGGAGGGGGGGAGCAGTACTTC. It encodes CASSPYGLAGGGEQYF.

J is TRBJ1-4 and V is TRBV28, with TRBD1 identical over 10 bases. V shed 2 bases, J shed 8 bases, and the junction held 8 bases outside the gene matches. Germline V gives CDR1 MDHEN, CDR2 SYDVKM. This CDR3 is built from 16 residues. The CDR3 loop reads CASSLDRGRRQEKLFF. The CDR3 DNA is TGTGCCAGCAGTTTAGACAGGGGGCGCCGTCAGGAAAAACTGTTTTTT. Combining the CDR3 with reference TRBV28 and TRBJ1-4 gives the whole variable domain DVKVTQSSRYLVKRTGEKVFLECVQDMDHENMFWYRQDPGLGLRLIYFSYDVKMKEKGDIPEGYSVSREKKERFSLILESASTNQTSMYLCASSLDRGRRQEKLFFGSGTQLSVL.

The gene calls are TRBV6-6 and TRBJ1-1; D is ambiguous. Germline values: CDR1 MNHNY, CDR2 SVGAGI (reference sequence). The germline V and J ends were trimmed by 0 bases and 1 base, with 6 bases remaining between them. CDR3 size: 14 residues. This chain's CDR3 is CASSYSDWNTEAFF. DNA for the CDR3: TGTGCCAGCAGTTACTCTGACTGGAACACTGAAGCTTTCTTT.

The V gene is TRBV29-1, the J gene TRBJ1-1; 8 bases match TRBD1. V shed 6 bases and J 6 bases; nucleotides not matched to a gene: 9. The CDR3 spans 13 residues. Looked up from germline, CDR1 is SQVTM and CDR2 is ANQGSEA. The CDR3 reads CSVNQGARAEAFF. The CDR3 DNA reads TGCAGCGTAAACCAGGGGGCTAGGGCTGAAGCTTTCTTT.